Sequencing of this TCR beta chain was carried out in a study of T cell changes during pregnancy in multiple sclerosis. This CDR3 spans 15 amino acids. Trimming removed 1 base at V and 4 bases at J, with 14 bases between. Looked up from germline, CDR1 is MNHNS and CDR2 is SASEGT. Method: immunoSEQ multiplex PCR; TCRdb's copy keeps in-frame clones and lacks some. The sample has roughly 45,000 clones, approximately 95% seen once. Sequencing was performed on CD8+ T cells from peripheral blood mononuclear cells, taken in the first trimester of pregnancy. The sequence was obtained from a female donor with multiple sclerosis, enrolled in a pregnancy study. The chain employs TRBV6-1 and TRBJ2-7; D is perhaps TRBD1 (7 bases). The CDR3 nucleotides are TGTGCCAGCAGTGAAGAGGGGGCAGGGGGGTACGAGCAGTACTTC. This encodes CASSEEGAGGYEQYF.